A single sample gave rise to the 21 T cell receptor beta chains below, sequenced in a study of T cells in women clearing cervical HPV infection. Produced via immunoSEQ multiplex PCR; TCRdb's table is partial and in-frame only. This repertoire includes about 23,000 clones. The sequenced sample was blood buffy coat. The receptors were gathered from a woman between 18 and 70 years old with a cervical HPV16 infection that either progressed to CIN3+ or cleared (not recorded which).

In regard to this clone: Coverage ceases 3 residues before the CDR3 finishes, and the germline J gene fills in the end. This rearrangement joins TRBV2 to TRBJ1-1; 9 bases match TRBD1. CDR3 length: 16 residues. Unmatched junction bases numbered 11, after V lost 4 bases and J lost 5 bases. The V gene's germline CDR1 is SNHLY and CDR2 FYNNEI. The sequenced part of the CDR3 DNA is TGTGCCAGCAGTGGACTCAGGGGACAGGGTAATACTGAA. Residues: CASSGLRGQGNTE. The whole CDR3 reads CASSGLRGQGNTEAFF.

A remark on this clone: The read ends 3 residues early relative to the CDR3; the germline J gene fills the gap. The chain has TRBV7-9 and TRBJ1-1; 7 nucleotides align to TRBD1. The CDR3 has 15 residues. CDR1 SEHNR and CDR2 FQNEAQ come from the germline V gene (reference sequence). The ends lost 7 bases at V and 0 bases at J; junction bases unmatched: 8. The CDR3 DNA, read in part, is TGTGCCAGCACCCTACAGGGGAACATGAACACTGAA. Amino acids: CASTLQGNMNTE. The complete CDR3 protein is CASTLQGNMNTEAFF.

Worth noting for this clone: Read coverage stops 3 residues before the CDR3 terminus; the germline J gene supplies the remainder. The chain links TRBV7-8 to TRBJ2-5; 13 bases match TRBD2. V dropped 1 base and J dropped 5; count of bases not matched to a gene: 4. CDR3 length: 16 residues. CDR1 is SGHVS, CDR2 FQNEAQ, per germline. The CDR3 loop is CASSLGLAGGGETQYF. The CDR3 bases that were read are TGTGCCAGCAGCTTAGGACTAGCGGGAGGTGGTGAGACC.

As concerns this clone: At one end the junction does not follow the germline gene, possibly because of a read error. From the germline J gene comes the end of the CDR3, since the read stops 3 residues before it. The chain is built from TRBV7-9 and TRBJ2-5; maybe TRBD2 (6 bases). The CDR3 contains 13 residues. The V gene's germline CDR1 is SEHNR and CDR2 FQNEAQ (reference sequence). The part of the CDR3 DNA that was read is TGTGCCGGCAGCCCCCGAGGAGGGGAGACC. It is translated as CAGSPRGGET. The full-length CDR3 reads as CAGSPRGGETQYF.

Details on this clone: Read coverage stops 3 residues before the CDR3 terminus; the germline J gene supplies the remainder. The chain combines TRBV4-1 with TRBJ1-6; D remains unclear. The CDR3 covers 12 residues. CDR1 is MGHRA and CDR2 is YSYEKL in the germline V gene. V dropped 4 bases and J dropped 7 bases, with 5 bases sitting between them. The sequenced part of the CDR3 DNA is TGCGCCAGCAGCCGAGGGAATTCACCC. This gives the protein CASSRGNSP. The whole CDR3 is CASSRGNSPLHF.

Turning to this clone: The CDR3 end lies 3 residues beyond the end of the read and is filled in from the germline J gene. The chain employs TRBV27 and TRBJ2-7; the match to TRBD2 covers 7 bases. The CDR3 is 15 residues long. Germline V lookup: CDR1 MNHEY, CDR2 SMNVEV (reference sequence). After removal of 4 bases from V and 4 bases from J, the junction contained 10 bases not matched to a gene. The CDR3 reads CASSSSGTSRYEQYF. The sequenced part of the CDR3 DNA is TGTGCCAGCAGTTCCAGCGGGACGTCCAGATACGAG.

Of note for this clone: The read finishes 3 residues shy of the CDR3 end, and the germline J gene is used to complete it. The chain has TRBV5-6 and TRBJ2-5; a weak D match, TRBD2 (6 bases). Trimming left V 4 bases short and J 7 bases short, with 20 bases between. Germline CDR1 is SGHDT and CDR2 is YYEEEE. The CDR3 has 15 residues. The part of the CDR3 DNA that was read is TGTGCCAGCAGCGTAGAGGGACTGGAATTGACGACC. Its protein is CASSVEGLELTT. The full CDR3 is CASSVEGLELTTQYF.

The part of the CDR3 DNA that was read is TGCAGCGTTGGAGGGGAGAGCACTGAA. Translating gives CSVGGESTE. In full, the CDR3 reads CSVGGESTEAFF. This chain links TRBV29-1 with TRBJ1-1; maybe TRBD1 (5 bases). The read finishes 3 residues shy of the CDR3 end, and the germline J gene is used to complete it. Trimming stripped 4 bases from V and 4 bases from J, with 10 bases between. Germline V gene data show CDR1 as SQVTM and CDR2 as ANQGSEA. This CDR3 is built from 12 residues.

With regard to this clone: The sequence runs out 3 residues before the end of the CDR3; the remainder is reconstructed from the germline J gene. The chain recombines TRBV2 with TRBJ1-2, with D tentatively TRBD1 (5 bases). The CDR3 contains 15 residues. Germline V gene lookup returns CDR1 SNHLY and CDR2 FYNNEI. The V and J ends lost 7 bases and 4 bases respectively, with 19 bases between them. CDR3 protein: CASTLEGRGPYGYTF. The CDR3 bases that were read are TGTGCCAGCACTCTGGAAGGGAGGGGTCCCTATGGC. Using reference TRBV2 and TRBJ1-2 for the parts outside the CDR3, the full variable domain is EPEVTQTPSHQVTQMGQEVILRCVPISNHLYFYWYRQILGQKVEFLVSFYNNEISEKSEIFDDQFSVERPDGSNFTLKIRSTKLEDSAMYFCASTLEGRGPYGYTFGSGTRLTVV.

Comments on this clone: The CDR3 end is not reached by the read, which stops 3 residues before it; the germline J gene fills it in. The V gene is TRBV23-1, the J gene TRBJ1-6; 9 nucleotides align to TRBD1. TRBV23-1 carries the ORF label, with uncertain function. V was clipped by 4 bases and J by 7 bases; unmatched bases: 20. The CDR3 length is 20 residues. The DNA read from the CDR3 is TGCGCCAGCAGTCCCAAGGGAGGCCGGGACAGGGCTCGTCGGAATTCACCC. Protein product: CASSPKGGRDRARRNSP. The whole CDR3 sequence reads CASSPKGGRDRARRNSPLHF.

A note on this clone: The CDR3 end is not reached by the read, which stops 3 residues before it; the germline J gene fills it in. The genes are TRBV5-1 and TRBJ2-2; D perhaps matches TRBD2 (5 bases). The V end lost 4 bases, the J end lost 3 bases, and 13 bases lay between the germline ends. Per the germline V gene, CDR1 is SGHRS and CDR2 is YFSETQ. This CDR3 has 15 amino acids. CDR3 protein: CASSLTRADTGELFF. CDR3 bases read: TGCGCCAGCAGCCTAACTAGGGCGGACACCGGGGAG.

A word on this clone: With the read ending 3 residues before the CDR3 end, the germline J gene is used to fill in that end. The chain is built from TRBV2 and TRBJ2-5; D unresolved. The CDR3 covers 13 residues. V was trimmed by 4 bases and J by 2 bases, leaving 8 bases between them. Germline V CDR1 and CDR2: SNHLY, FYNNEI. The DNA read from the CDR3 is TGTGCCAGCAGTGCGAACAGACAAGAGACC. Translating it yields CASSANRQET. The complete CDR3 sequence is CASSANRQETQYF. The variable domain in full, with the rest retrieved from reference TRBV2 and TRBJ2-5, is EPEVTQTPSHQVTQMGQEVILRCVPISNHLYFYWYRQILGQKVEFLVSFYNNEISEKSEIFDDQFSVERPDGSNFTLKIRSTKLEDSAMYFCASSANRQETQYFGPGTRLLVL.

To note about this clone: The read falls 3 residues short of the CDR3 end, and the missing part is taken from the germline J gene. This chain connects TRBV18 to TRBJ1-2, with 7 bases identical to TRBD1. This CDR3 contains 20 residues. Germline values: CDR1 KGHSH, CDR2 LQKENI. The CDR3 bases that were read are TGTGCCAGCTCACCGAGTCAGGGGGATACCACCCTATCTAGCACAGATACC. Translation gives CASSPSQGDTTLSSTDT. From start to end, the CDR3 is CASSPSQGDTTLSSTDTYTF.

Concerning this clone: The read ends 3 residues before the CDR3 terminus; that terminus is restored from the germline J gene. The V call is TRBV10-3, the J call TRBJ1-2; 7 nucleotides line up with TRBD1. J lost 0 bases, V lost 5 bases, and 9 bases had no gene match. The CDR3 has 16 residues. CDR1 ENHRY and CDR2 SYGVKD come from the germline V gene. Incomplete CDR3 DNA: TGTGCCATCAGTAAGACCGGGACAGCCTCTAACTATGGC. Its protein product is CAISKTGTASNYG. The complete CDR3 sequence is CAISKTGTASNYGYTF.

As regards this clone: Sequencing ends 3 residues short of the CDR3 end; the germline J gene provides the rest. V is TRBV5-1 and J is TRBJ1-2; 7 nucleotides line up with TRBD1. Germline CDR1 is SGHRS and CDR2 is YFSETQ. Losses at the gene ends were 4 bases for V and 4 bases for J; bases not matched to a gene: 10. The CDR3 totals 15 residues. CDR3 in amino acids: CASSLPQGTGYGYTF. CDR3 bases read: TGCGCCAGCAGCCTCCCACAGGGGACCGGCTATGGC. Filled out from reference TRBV5-1 and TRBJ1-2, the complete variable domain reads KAGVTQTPRYLIKTRGQQVTLSCSPISGHRSVSWYQQTPGQGLQFLFEYFSETQRNKGNFPGRFSGRQFSNSRSEMNVSTLELGDSALYLCASSLPQGTGYGYTFGSGTRLTVV.

On this clone itself: The CDR3 end is not reached by the read, which stops 3 residues before it; the germline J gene fills it in. This chain links TRBV5-1 with TRBJ2-1; D not resolved. Trimming removed 6 bases at V and 4 bases at J, with 11 bases between. Per germline, CDR1 SGHRS and CDR2 YFSETQ. The CDR3 is 13 amino acids. The DNA read from the CDR3 is TGCGCCAGCACCATAAACAGATACAATGAG. This translates into CASTINRYNE. The full CDR3 protein is CASTINRYNEQFF.

Regarding this clone: The read ends 3 residues shy of where the CDR3 ends; the end is completed using the germline J gene. The chain is built from TRBV5-1 and TRBJ2-7, with TRBD2 as a possible D gene (5 bases). This CDR3 has 15 amino acids. Trimming removed 0 bases at V and 0 bases at J, with 10 bases between. From germline, CDR1 is SGHRS and CDR2 YFSETQ. The CDR3 reads CASSLAPGISYEQYF. CDR3 bases read: TGCGCCAGCAGCTTGGCTCCGGGGATCTCCTACGAG.

Notes on this clone: The read terminates 3 residues before the CDR3 end, so the remaining end is supplied by the germline J gene. The V call is TRBV5-1, the J call TRBJ2-6; 7 bases line up with TRBD1. This CDR3 spans 16 amino acids. Trimming removed 0 bases from V and 2 bases from J; junction bases left unmatched: 2. Germline lookup yields CDR1 SGHRS and CDR2 YFSETQ. The CDR3: CASSLGQGAGANVLTF. The sequenced part of the CDR3 DNA is TGCGCCAGCAGCTTGGGACAGGGTGCTGGGGCCAACGTC.

Worth noting for this clone: The read ends 3 residues early relative to the CDR3; the germline J gene fills the gap. The V gene is TRBV11-2, the J gene TRBJ1-4; no clear D. Germline V gives CDR1 SGHAT, CDR2 FQNNGV. The germline V and J ends were trimmed by 5 bases and 8 bases, with 9 bases remaining between them. The CDR3 is 12 amino acids. The covered CDR3 bases are TGTGCCAGCAGCGAGACAAAGGAAAAA. It yields the protein CASSETKEK. The full CDR3 protein is CASSETKEKLFF.

Worth noting for this clone: Read coverage stops 3 residues before the CDR3 terminus; the germline J gene supplies the remainder. The chain couples TRBV10-1 to TRBJ1-1; D not resolved. V dropped 3 bases and J dropped 2 bases, with 16 bases sitting between them. The CDR3 loop spans 16 amino acids. Germline CDR1 is WNHNN and CDR2 is SYGVQD (reference sequence). Here the CDR3 reads CASSDRVGTANTEAFF. The covered CDR3 bases are TGCGCCAGCAGTGATAGGGTTGGCACCGCTAACACTGAA.

Details on this clone: The CDR3 is cut off 3 residues early in the read; its end comes from the germline J gene. The chain has TRBV4-1 and TRBJ2-2; TRBD1 agrees at 7 bases. This CDR3 spans 16 amino acids. Unmatched junction bases numbered 11, after V lost 5 bases and J lost 5 bases. CDR1 and CDR2 (germline): MGHRA, YSYEKL. The part of the CDR3 DNA that was read is TGCGCCAGCAGCTCAATGGAGACAGGGACGACCGGGGAG. Translating it yields CASSSMETGTTGE. The whole CDR3 protein reads CASSSMETGTTGELFF.